These 3 T cell receptor beta chains came from one sample sequenced in a study of blood T cell repertoires in COVID-19. Sequencing was performed with immunoSEQ multiplex PCR; in TCRdb, only in-frame clones are kept and a portion is missing. The sample holds around 430,000 clones, around 87% seen once. Input material: PBMCs or T cells enriched from blood (not recorded which). Source of these receptors: a woman aged 50 to 60 who had recovered from COVID-19.

The chain carries TRBV3-1 (or the pseudogene TRBV3-2) and TRBJ1-6; possibly TRBD1 for D (6 bases). CDR3 length: 16 amino acids. The germline V gene has CDR1 LGHDT and CDR2 YNNKEL (reference sequence). The V end was cut by 4 bases, the J end by 0 bases, with 10 bases between. The CDR3 nucleotides are TGTGCCAGCAGCCTGACAGGAAGCTCCTATAATTCACCCCTCCACTTT. Translated: CASSLTGSSYNSPLHF.

The chain uses TRBV7-2 and TRBJ2-1; no clear D. The CDR3 length is 15 residues. V gave up 1 base and J gave up 2 bases, with 9 bases separating them. CDR1 is SGHTA and CDR2 is FQGNSA in the germline V gene. The CDR3 region is CASSLVASTYNEQFF. DNA for the CDR3: TGTGCCAGCAGCTTAGTTGCTTCTACCTACAATGAGCAGTTCTTC.

This clone was picked up one time. Other DNA sequences from this sample encode an identical CDR3 as well. The chain combines TRBV19 with TRBJ1-3; 7 bases line up with TRBD1. V lost 5 bases, J lost 1 base, and 2 bases stayed unmatched. This CDR3 has 14 amino acids. CDR1 is LNHDA and CDR2 is SQIVND in the germline V gene (reference sequence). In nucleotides, the CDR3 is TGTGCCAGTAGTCTGACAGGGTCTGGAAACACCATATATTTT. It is translated as CASSLTGSGNTIYF.